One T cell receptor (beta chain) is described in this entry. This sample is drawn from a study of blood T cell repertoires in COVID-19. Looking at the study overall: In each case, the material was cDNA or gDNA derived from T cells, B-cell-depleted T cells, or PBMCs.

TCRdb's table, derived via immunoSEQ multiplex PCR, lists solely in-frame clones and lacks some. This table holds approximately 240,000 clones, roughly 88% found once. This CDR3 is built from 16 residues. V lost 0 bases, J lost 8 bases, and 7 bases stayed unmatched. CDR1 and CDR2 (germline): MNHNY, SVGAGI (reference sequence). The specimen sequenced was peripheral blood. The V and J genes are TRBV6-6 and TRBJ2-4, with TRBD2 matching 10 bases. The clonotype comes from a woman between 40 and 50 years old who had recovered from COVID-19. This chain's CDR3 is CASSYSALAGSDIQYF. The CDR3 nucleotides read TGTGCCAGCAGTTACTCAGCACTAGCGGGATCCGACATTCAGTACTTC.